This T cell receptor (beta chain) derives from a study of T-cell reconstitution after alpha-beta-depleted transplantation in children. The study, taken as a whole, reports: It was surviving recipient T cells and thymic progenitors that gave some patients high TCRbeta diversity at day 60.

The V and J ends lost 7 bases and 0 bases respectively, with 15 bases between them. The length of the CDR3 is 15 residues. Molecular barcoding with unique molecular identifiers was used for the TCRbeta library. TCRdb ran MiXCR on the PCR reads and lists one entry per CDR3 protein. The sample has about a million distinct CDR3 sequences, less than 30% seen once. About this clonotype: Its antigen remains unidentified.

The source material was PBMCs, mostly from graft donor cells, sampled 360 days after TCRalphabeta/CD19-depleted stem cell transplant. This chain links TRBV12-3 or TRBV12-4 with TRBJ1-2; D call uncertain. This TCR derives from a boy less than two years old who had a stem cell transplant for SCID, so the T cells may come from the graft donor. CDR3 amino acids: CASTFETGANYGYTF. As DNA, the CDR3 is TGTGCCAGCACCTTCGAGACCGGAGCTAACTATGGCTACACCTTC.